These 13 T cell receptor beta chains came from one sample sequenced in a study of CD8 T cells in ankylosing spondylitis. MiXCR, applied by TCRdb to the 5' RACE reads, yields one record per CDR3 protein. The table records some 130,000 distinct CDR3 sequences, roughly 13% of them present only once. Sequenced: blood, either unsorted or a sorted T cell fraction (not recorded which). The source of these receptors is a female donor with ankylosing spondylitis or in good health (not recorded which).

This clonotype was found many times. CDR3 DNA: TGCAGTGCTTTCCGCCCCCGGGGTTCCACAGATACGCAGTATTTT. Translation: CSAFRPRGSTDTQYF. The chain recombines TRBV20-1 with TRBJ2-3; D is possibly TRBD2 (5 bases). This CDR3 is built from 15 residues. V was clipped by 5 bases and J by 2 bases, with 17 bases between them. The V gene's germline CDR1 is DFQATT and CDR2 SNEGSKA (reference sequence).

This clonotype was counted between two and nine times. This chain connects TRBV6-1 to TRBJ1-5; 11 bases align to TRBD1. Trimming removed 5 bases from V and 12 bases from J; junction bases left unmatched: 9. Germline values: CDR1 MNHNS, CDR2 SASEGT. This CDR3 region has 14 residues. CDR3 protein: CASSPGQGAQGQHF. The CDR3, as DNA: TGTGCCAGCAGTCCCGGACAGGGGGCTCAGGGCCAGCATTTT.

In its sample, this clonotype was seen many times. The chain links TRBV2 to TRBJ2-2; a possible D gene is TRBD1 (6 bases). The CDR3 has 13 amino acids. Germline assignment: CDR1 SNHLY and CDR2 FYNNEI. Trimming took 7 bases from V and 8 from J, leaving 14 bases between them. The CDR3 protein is CASNLQGPGELFF. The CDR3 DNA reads TGTGCCAGCAATCTTCAGGGGCCTGGGGAGCTGTTTTTT.

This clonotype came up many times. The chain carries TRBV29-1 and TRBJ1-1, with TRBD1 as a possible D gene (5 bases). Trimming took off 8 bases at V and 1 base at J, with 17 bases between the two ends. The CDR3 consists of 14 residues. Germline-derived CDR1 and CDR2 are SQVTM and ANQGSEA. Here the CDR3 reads CSSSQRDGNTEAFF. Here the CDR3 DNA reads TGCAGCAGCAGTCAGCGGGACGGGAACACTGAAGCTTTCTTT.

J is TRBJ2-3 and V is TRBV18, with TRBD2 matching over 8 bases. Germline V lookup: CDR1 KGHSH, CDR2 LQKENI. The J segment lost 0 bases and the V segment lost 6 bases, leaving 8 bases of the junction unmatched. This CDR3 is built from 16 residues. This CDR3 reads CASSRTSGQSTDTQYF. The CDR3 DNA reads TGTGCCAGCTCGCGCACTAGCGGACAAAGCACAGATACGCAGTATTTT.

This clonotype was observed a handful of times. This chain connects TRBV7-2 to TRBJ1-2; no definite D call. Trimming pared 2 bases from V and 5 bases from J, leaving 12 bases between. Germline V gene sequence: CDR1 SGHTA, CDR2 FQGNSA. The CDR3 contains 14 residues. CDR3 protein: CASSLWIDSYGYTF. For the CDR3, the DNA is TGTGCCAGCAGCTTATGGATAGACTCTTATGGCTACACCTTC.

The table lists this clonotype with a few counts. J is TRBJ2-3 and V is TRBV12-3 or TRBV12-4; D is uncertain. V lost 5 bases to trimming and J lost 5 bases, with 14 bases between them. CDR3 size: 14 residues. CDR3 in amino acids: CASSPRTLGDTQYF. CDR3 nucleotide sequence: TGTGCCAGCAGTCCTCGGACCCTAGGAGATACGCAGTATTTT.

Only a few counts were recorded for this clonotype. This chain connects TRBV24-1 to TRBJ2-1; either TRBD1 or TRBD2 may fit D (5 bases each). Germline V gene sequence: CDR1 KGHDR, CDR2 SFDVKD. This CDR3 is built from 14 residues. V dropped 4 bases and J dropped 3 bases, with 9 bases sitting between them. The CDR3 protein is CATSDGTVYNEQFF. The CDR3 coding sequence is TGTGCCACCAGTGACGGGACGGTCTACAATGAGCAGTTCTTC.

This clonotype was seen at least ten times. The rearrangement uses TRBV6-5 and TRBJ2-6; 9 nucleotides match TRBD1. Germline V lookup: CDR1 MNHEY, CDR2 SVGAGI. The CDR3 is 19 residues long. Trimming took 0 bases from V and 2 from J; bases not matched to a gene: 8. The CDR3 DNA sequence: TGTGCCAGCAGTTACTCTCCGGGGACAGGGTCCCCTGGGGCCAACGTCCTGACTTTC. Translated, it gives CASSYSPGTGSPGANVLTF.

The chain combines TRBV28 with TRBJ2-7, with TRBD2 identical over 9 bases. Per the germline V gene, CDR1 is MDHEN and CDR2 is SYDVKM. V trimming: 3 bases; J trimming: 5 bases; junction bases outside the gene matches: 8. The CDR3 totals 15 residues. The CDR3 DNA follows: TGTGCCAGCAGTTTGCGCCTAGCGGGAACTGACGAGCAGTACTTC. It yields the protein CASSLRLAGTDEQYF.

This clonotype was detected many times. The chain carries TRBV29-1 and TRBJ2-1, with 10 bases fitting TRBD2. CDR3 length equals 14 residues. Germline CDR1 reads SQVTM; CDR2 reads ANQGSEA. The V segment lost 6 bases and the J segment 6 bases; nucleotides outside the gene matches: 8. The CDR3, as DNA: TGCAGCGTGCAAGGGACTAGCGCGAGCAATGAGCAGTTCTTC. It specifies CSVQGTSASNEQFF.

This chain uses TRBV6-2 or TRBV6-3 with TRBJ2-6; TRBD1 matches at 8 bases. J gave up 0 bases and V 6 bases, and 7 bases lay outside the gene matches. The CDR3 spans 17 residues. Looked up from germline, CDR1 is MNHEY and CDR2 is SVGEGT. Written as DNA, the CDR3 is TGTGCCAGCAGAGACAGGGGTACTATCTCTGGGGCCAACGTCCTGACTTTC. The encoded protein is CASRDRGTISGANVLTF.

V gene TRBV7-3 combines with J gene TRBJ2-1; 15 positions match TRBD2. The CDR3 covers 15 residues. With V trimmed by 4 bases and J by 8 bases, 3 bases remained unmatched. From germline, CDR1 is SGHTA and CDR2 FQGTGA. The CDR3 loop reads CASSWTSGRGDEQFF. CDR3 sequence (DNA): TGTGCCAGCAGCTGGACTAGCGGGAGGGGTGATGAGCAGTTCTTC.